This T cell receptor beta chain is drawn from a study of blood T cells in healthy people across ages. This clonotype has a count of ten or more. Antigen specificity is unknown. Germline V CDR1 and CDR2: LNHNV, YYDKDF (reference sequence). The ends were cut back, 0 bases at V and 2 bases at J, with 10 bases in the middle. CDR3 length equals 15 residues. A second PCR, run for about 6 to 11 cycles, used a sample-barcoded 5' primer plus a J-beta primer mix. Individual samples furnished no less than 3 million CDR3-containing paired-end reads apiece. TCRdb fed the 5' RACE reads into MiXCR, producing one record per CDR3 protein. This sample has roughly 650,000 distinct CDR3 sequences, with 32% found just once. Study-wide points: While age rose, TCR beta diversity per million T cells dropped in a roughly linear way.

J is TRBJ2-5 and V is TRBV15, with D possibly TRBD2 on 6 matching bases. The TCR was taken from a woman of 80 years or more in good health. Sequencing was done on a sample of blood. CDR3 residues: CATSRDGGFQETQYF. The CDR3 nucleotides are TGTGCCACCAGCAGAGATGGGGGGTTTCAAGAGACCCAGTACTTC.